These 10 T cell receptor beta chains share one sample of origin, sequenced in a study of regulatory T cells in long-lasting Graves disease. With iRepertoire HTBI primers and Arm-PCR of CDR3 regions, TCR beta libraries were built. Via MiXCR, TCRdb re-called the multiplex PCR reads, giving one row per CDR3 protein. The data show fewer than 400,000 distinct CDR3 sequences, with less than 25% seen just once and around 21% held by the top ten. Time point noted: persistent/refractory GD, antithyroid drugs over 5 years with positive TRAb. PBMC RNA was the source of the TCR library. The starting material was peripheral blood mononuclear cells (PBMCs), obtained when the disease was refractory, from a patient treated with antithyroid drugs. Source of these receptors: a female donor with Graves disease.

V is TRBV7-9 and J is TRBJ2-1, with 8 bases identical to TRBD2. Trimming cost V 4 bases and J 8 bases; bases outside gene matches: 4. This CDR3 is built from 13 residues. Germline V gives CDR1 SEHNR, CDR2 FQNEAQ (reference sequence). The CDR3 reads CASSYRGGHEQFF. The CDR3, as DNA: TGTGCCAGCAGCTACCGGGGGGGGCATGAGCAGTTCTTC.

This clonotype was seen many times. The genes are TRBV27 and TRBJ1-4; 7 bases are a match to TRBD1. The V gene end was trimmed by 0 bases and the J gene end by 8 bases; junction bases not matched to a gene: 3. Germline V lookup: CDR1 MNHEY, CDR2 SMNVEV (reference sequence). The CDR3 runs 14 residues. CDR3 amino acids: CASSLSRGSEKLFF. The CDR3 bases are TGTGCCAGCAGTTTATCCAGGGGGTCAGAAAAACTGTTTTTT.

This clonotype was detected ten times or more. Here the CDR3 reads CASSYSGQGASQPQHF. The CDR3 DNA reads TGTGCCAGCAGTTACTCGGGACAGGGGGCTAGTCAGCCCCAGCATTTT. The V call is TRBV6-6, the J call TRBJ1-5; 12 bases align to TRBD1. The CDR3 sequence is 16 residues long. In germline, CDR1 is MNHNY, CDR2 SVGAGI (reference sequence). Trimming at V came to 0 bases and at J to 6 bases, leaving 3 bases not matched to a gene.

The table lists this clonotype with a few counts. DNA for the CDR3: TGTGCCAGCAGATCGCCGAGTTACAATGAGCAGTTCTTC. Its protein product is CASRSPSYNEQFF. The chain couples TRBV2 to TRBJ2-1; D uncertain. V was cut by 6 bases and J by 4 bases, with 10 bases left in between. The germline V gene has CDR1 SNHLY and CDR2 FYNNEI. The CDR3 runs to 13 residues.

This clonotype was seen many times. The chain links TRBV28 to TRBJ2-7, with D possibly being TRBD1 (5 bases). This CDR3 is 11 amino acids long. In germline, CDR1 is MDHEN, CDR2 SYDVKM. Trimming cost V 8 bases and J 7 bases, with 12 bases left between them. CDR3 amino acids: CASRTPGEQYF. As DNA, the CDR3 is TGTGCCAGCCGGACACCAGGGGAGCAGTACTTC. The full variable domain, rest sourced from reference TRBV28 and TRBJ2-7, is DVKVTQSSRYLVKRTGEKVFLECVQDMDHENMFWYRQDPGLGLRLIYFSYDVKMKEKGDIPEGYSVSREKKERFSLILESASTNQTSMYLCASRTPGEQYFGPGTRLTVT.

The table lists this clonotype with many counts. The rearrangement joins TRBV13 to TRBJ2-6, with TRBD1 as a possible D gene (6 bases). The CDR3 totals 17 residues. V was shortened by 2 bases and J by 3 bases, with 14 bases between the two germline ends. Germline V gene sequence: CDR1 PRHDT, CDR2 FYEKMQ (reference sequence). The CDR3 here is CASSLFVGGSGANVLTF. The CDR3 DNA reads as TGTGCCAGCAGCTTATTCGTAGGGGGAAGTGGGGCCAACGTCCTGACTTTC.

This clonotype was detected once. The rearrangement uses TRBV4-3 and TRBJ2-1; 9 nucleotides align to TRBD2. CDR3 size: 17 residues. The V and J ends lost 1 base and 5 bases, in that order; junction bases with no gene match: 9. Per germline, CDR1 LGHNA and CDR2 YSLEER. The CDR3 DNA follows: TGCGCCAGCAGCCAAGGCGGGGGCGGGAGGGGGGACAATGAGCAGTTCTTC. This sequence encodes CASSQGGGGRGDNEQFF.

The table lists this clonotype with many counts. The gene calls are TRBV27 and TRBJ2-7; D is unresolved. Between the trimmed V and J ends, which lost 4 bases and 11 bases, there was a span of 12 bases. Per the germline V gene, CDR1 is MNHEY and CDR2 is SMNVEV (reference sequence). CDR3 length: 11 residues. The DNA for the CDR3 is TGTGCCAGCAGTTCTATAACTAAGGAGTACTTC. This sequence encodes CASSSITKEYF.

The chain links TRBV5-6 to TRBJ2-5; D remains ambiguous. CDR1 and CDR2 from the germline V gene are SGHDT and YYEEEE. Trimming took off 3 bases at V and 6 bases at J, with 12 bases between the two ends. This CDR3 is built from 13 residues. The CDR3, as DNA: TGTGCCAGCAGCTCCCGACCGATCCAGACCCAGTACTTC. Its translation: CASSSRPIQTQYF.

There are many counts of this clonotype. J is TRBJ1-6 and V is TRBV9; D is unclear. Germline loops: CDR1 SGDLS, CDR2 YYNGEE. The CDR3 is made up of 14 amino acids. Trimming removed 0 bases from V and 7 bases from J, with 8 bases in between. This CDR3 reads CASSVDAANSPLHF. In nucleotides, the CDR3 is TGTGCCAGCAGCGTAGATGCGGCGAATTCACCCCTCCACTTT.